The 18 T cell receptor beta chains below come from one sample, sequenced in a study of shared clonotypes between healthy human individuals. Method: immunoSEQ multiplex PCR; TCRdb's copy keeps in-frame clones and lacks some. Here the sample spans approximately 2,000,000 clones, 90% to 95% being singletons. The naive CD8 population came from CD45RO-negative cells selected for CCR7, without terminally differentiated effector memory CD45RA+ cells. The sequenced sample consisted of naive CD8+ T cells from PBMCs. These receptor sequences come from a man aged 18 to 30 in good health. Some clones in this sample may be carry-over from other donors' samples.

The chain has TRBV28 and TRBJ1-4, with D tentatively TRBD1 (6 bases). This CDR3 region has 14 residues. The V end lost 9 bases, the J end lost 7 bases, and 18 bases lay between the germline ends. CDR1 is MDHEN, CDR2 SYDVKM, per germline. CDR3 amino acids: CASLGETGAEKLFF. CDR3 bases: TGTGCCAGTCTGGGGGAGACAGGCGCTGAAAAACTGTTTTTT.

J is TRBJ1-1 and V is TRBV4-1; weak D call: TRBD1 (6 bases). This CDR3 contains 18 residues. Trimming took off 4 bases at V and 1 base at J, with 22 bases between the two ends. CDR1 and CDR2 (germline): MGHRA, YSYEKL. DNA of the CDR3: TGCGCCAGCAGCCTTTGGAGGGGGACACGGACGGGGAACACTGAAGCTTTCTTT. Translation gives CASSLWRGTRTGNTEAFF.

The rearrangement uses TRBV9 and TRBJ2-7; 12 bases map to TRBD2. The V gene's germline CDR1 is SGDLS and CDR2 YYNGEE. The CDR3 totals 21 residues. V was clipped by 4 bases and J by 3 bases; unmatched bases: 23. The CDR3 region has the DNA TGTGCCAGCAGCCAACCACAGGGTCCACTAGCGGGAGGCGCTGGTCGCTACGAGCAGTACTTC. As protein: CASSQPQGPLAGGAGRYEQYF. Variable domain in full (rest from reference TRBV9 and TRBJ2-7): DSGVTQTPKHLITATGQRVTLRCSPRSGDLSVYWYQQSLDQGLQFLIQYYNGEERAKGNILERFSAQQFPDLHSELNLSSLELGDSALYFCASSQPQGPLAGGAGRYEQYFGPGTRLTVT.

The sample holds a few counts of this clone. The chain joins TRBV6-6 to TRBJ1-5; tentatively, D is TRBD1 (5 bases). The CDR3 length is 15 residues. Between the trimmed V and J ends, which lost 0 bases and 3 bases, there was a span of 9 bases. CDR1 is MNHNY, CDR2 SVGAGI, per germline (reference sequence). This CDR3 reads CASSYSIGANQPQHF. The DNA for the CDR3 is TGTGCCAGCAGTTACTCTATCGGGGCCAATCAGCCCCAGCATTTT.

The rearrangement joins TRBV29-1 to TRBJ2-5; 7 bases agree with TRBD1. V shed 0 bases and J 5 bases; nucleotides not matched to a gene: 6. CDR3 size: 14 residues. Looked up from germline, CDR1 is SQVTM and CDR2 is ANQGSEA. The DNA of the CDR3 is TGCAGCGTTGAAGACAGAGGGGGCTGGGAGACCCAGTACTTC. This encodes CSVEDRGGWETQYF.

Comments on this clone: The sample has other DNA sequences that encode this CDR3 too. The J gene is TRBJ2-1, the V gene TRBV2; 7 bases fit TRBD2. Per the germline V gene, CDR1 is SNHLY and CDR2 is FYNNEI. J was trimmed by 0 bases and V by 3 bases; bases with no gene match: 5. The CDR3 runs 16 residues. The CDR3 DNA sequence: TGTGCCAGCAGTGATCCGCGGGAGAGCTCCTACAATGAGCAGTTCTTC. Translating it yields CASSDPRESSYNEQFF.

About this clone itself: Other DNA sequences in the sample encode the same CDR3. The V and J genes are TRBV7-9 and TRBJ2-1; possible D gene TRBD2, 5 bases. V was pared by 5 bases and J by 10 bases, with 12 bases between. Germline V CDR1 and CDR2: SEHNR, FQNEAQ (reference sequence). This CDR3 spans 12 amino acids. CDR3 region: CASSLGPGEQFF. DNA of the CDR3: TGTGCCAGCAGCCTAGGACCGGGAGAGCAGTTCTTC.

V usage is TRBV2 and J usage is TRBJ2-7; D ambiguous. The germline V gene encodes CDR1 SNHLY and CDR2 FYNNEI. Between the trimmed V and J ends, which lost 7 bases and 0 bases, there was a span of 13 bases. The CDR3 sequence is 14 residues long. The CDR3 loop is CASTPSPVSYEQYF. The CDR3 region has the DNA TGTGCCAGCACGCCGAGCCCCGTCTCCTACGAGCAGTACTTC.

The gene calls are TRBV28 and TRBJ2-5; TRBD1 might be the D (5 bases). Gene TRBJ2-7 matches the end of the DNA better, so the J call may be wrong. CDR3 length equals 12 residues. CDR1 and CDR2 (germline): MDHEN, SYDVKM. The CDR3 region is CASSLGANEQYF. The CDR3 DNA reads TGTGCCAGCAGTTTAGGGGCTAACGAGCAGTACTTC.

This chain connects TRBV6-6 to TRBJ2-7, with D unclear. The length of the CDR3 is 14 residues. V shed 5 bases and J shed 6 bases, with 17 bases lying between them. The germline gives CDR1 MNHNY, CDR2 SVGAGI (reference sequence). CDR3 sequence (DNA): TGTGCCAGCAGTGCCCGCTTGAGCTTTGGCGAGCAGTACTTC. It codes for CASSARLSFGEQYF.

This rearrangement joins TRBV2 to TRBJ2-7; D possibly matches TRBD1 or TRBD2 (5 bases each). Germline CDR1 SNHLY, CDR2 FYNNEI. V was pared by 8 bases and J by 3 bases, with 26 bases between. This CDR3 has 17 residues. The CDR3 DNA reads TGTGCCAGCCTTAGAGCTACGGGACCCCGGGCTGGCTACGAGCAGTACTTC. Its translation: CASLRATGPRAGYEQYF.

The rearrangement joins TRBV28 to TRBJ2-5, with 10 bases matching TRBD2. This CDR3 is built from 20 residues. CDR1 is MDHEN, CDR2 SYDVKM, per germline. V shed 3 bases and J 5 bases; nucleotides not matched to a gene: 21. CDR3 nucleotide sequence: TGTGCCAGCAGTTTCCCGGGATCGCTAGCGGGAGACCGGAGGGGGGAGACCCAGTACTTC. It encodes CASSFPGSLAGDRRGETQYF. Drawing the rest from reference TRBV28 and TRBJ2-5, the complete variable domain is DVKVTQSSRYLVKRTGEKVFLECVQDMDHENMFWYRQDPGLGLRLIYFSYDVKMKEKGDIPEGYSVSREKKERFSLILESASTNQTSMYLCASSFPGSLAGDRRGETQYFGPGTRLLVL.

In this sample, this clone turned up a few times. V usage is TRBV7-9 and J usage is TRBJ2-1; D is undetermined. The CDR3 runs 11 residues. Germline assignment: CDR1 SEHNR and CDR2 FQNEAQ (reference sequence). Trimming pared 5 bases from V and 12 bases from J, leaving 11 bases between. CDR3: CASSALGPQFF. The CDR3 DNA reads TGTGCCAGCAGCGCGTTGGGTCCGCAGTTCTTC.

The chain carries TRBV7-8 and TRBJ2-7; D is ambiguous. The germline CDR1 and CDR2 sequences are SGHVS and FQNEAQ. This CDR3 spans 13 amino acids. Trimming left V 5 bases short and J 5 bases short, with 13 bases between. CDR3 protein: CASSTVGDHEQYF. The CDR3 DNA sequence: TGTGCCAGCAGCACCGTGGGCGATCACGAGCAGTACTTC.

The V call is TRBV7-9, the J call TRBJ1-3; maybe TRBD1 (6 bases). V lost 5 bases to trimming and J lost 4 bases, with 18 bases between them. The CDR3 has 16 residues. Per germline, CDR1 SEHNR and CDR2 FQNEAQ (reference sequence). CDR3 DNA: TGTGCCAGCAGCCCCCGGACCTACCAGGGGGGAAACACCATATATTTT. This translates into CASSPRTYQGGNTIYF.

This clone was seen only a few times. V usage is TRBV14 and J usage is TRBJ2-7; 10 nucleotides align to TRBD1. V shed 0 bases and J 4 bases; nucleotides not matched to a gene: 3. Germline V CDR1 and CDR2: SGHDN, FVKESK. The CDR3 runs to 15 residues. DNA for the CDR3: TGTGCCAGCAGCCAAGATTGGGACAGGGGTTACGAGCAGTACTTC. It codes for CASSQDWDRGYEQYF. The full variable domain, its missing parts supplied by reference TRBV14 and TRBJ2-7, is EAGVTQFPSHSVIEKGQTVTLRCDPISGHDNLYWYRRVMGKEIKFLLHFVKESKQDESGMPNNRFLAERTGGTYSTLKVQPAELEDSGVYFCASSQDWDRGYEQYFGPGTRLTVT.

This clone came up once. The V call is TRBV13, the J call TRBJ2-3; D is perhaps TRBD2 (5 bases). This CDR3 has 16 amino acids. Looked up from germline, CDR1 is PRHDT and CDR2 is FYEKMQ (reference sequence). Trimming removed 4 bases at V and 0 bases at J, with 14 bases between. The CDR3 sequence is CASSSRRVPSTDTQYF. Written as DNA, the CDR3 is TGTGCCAGCAGCTCGCGGCGGGTGCCTAGCACAGATACGCAGTATTTT.

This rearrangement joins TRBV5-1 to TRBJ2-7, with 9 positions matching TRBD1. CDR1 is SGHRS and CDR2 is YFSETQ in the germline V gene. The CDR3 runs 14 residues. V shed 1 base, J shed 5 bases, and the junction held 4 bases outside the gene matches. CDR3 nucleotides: TGCGCCAGCAGCTTGAACAGGGGGCGGGACGAGCAGTACTTC. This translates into CASSLNRGRDEQYF.